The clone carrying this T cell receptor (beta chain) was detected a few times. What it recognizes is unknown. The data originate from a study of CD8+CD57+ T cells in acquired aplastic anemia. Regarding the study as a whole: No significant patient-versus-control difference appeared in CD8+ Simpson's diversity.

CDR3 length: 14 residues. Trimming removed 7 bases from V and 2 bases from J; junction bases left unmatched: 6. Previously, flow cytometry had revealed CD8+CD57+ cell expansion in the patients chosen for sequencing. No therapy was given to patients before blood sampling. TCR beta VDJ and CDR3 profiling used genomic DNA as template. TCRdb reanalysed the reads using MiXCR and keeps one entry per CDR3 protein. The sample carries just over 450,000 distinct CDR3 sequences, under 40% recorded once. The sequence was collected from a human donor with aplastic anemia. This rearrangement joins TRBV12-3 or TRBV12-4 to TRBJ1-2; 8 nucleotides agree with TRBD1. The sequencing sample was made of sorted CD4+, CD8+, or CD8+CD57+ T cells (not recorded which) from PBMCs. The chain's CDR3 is CASTRRTGNYGYTF. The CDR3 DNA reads TGTGCCAGCACCCGCCGGACAGGGAACTATGGCTACACCTTC.